This TCR beta chain was captured by sequencing in a study of Ad26.COV2.S vaccination and SARS-CoV-2 variants. Across the whole study: Vaccine-arm donor from the placebo-controlled COV1001 Ad26.COV2.S trial. Into the muscle, Ad26.COV2.S was dosed once or twice, 56 days apart. Study observations and caveats: Those who received the vaccine showed greater spike-specific TCR breadth than those given placebo.

With respect to this clone: What it recognizes is unknown.

Looked up from germline, CDR1 is SGHDN and CDR2 is FVKESK. J gave up 2 bases and V 4 bases, and 8 bases lay outside the gene matches. The CDR3 spans 17 residues. Treatment given: 19 received Ad26.COV2.S at low or high dose, single or two shots; 5 received placebo; per-sample allocation not given. Sampling was done on day 63 after the first vaccine or placebo injection. The assay was immunoSEQ multiplex PCR, and TCRdb's table has in-frame clones only and misses some. Of around 300,000 clones in the sample, 85% to 90% are singletons; the top ten hold approximately 5%. The material sequenced was peripheral blood, taken in a trial of Ad26.COV2.S vaccine versus placebo. The receptor comes from a person aged 18-60 years who received the Ad26.COV2.S COVID-19 vaccine or a placebo. V and J are TRBV14 and TRBJ2-3; 11 bases match TRBD2. CDR3 sequence: CASSPFRLAGPTDTQYF. DNA for the CDR3: TGTGCCAGCAGCCCGTTCCGACTAGCGGGACCCACAGATACGCAGTATTTT.